The 31 T cell receptor beta chains reported below all come from one sample, sequenced in a study of T cells after yellow fever vaccination. One entry per CDR3 protein results from TCRdb running MiXCR on the 5' RACE reads. The repertoire includes 400,000 to 450,000 distinct CDR3 sequences, about 19% of them detected once, and 15% to 20% sits in the top ten. Sequences were derived from PBMCs, sampled before the yellow fever booster vaccination. These receptor sequences come from a man aged 18 to 30 who received the YFV17D yellow fever vaccine.

This clonotype was counted many times. This chain joins TRBV4-2 and TRBJ2-6, with D possibly matching TRBD1 (6 bases). This CDR3 is built from 16 residues. Germline CDR1 is LGHNA and CDR2 is YNFKEQ. Trimming removed 0 bases from V and 4 bases from J, with 10 bases in between. The CDR3 sequence is CASSQEAGDGANVLTF. CDR3 sequence (DNA): TGTGCCAGCAGCCAAGAAGCAGGGGACGGGGCCAACGTCCTGACTTTC.

The CDR3 reads CASSLGFYGYTF. CDR3 nucleotide sequence: TGTGCCAGCAGTTTGGGTTTTTATGGCTACACCTTC. This chain uses TRBV28 with TRBJ1-2, with no clear D. The germline gives CDR1 MDHEN, CDR2 SYDVKM. The V gene lost 3 bases and the J gene lost 5 bases, with 7 bases spanning the gap. The CDR3 runs to 12 residues.

The chain links TRBV5-1 to TRBJ1-2; TRBD1 matches at 7 bases. The V gene end was trimmed by 4 bases and the J gene end by 4 bases; junction bases not matched to a gene: 13. The CDR3 covers 16 residues. The germline V gene encodes CDR1 SGHRS and CDR2 YFSETQ. The CDR3 coding sequence is TGCGCCAGCAGCCCGAGAACAGGGGCAGGAACCTATGGCTACACCTTC. This sequence encodes CASSPRTGAGTYGYTF.

The rearrangement links TRBV7-8 to TRBJ1-1; no clear D gene. The V end lost 5 bases, the J end lost 6 bases, and 16 bases lay between the germline ends. This CDR3 is 14 amino acids long. Germline assignment: CDR1 SGHVS and CDR2 FQNEAQ. CDR3 region: CASSPDRVMAEAFF. In nucleotides, the CDR3 is TGTGCCAGCAGCCCCGACCGGGTTATGGCTGAAGCTTTCTTT. Complete variable domain (other parts from reference TRBV7-8 and TRBJ1-1): GAGVSQSPRYKVAKRGQDVALRCDPISGHVSLFWYQQALGQGPEFLTYFQNEAQLDKSGLPSDRFFAERPEGSVSTLKIQRTQQEDSAVYLCASSPDRVMAEAFFGQGTRLTVV.

This clonotype was recorded many times. This rearrangement joins TRBV7-9 to TRBJ1-5, with D maybe TRBD1 (5 bases). This CDR3 contains 12 residues. CDR1 and CDR2 (germline): SEHNR, FQNEAQ (reference sequence). Trimming took off 3 bases at V and 5 bases at J, with 5 bases between the two ends. The CDR3 region has the DNA TGTGCCAGCAGCTTCAGGGATCAGCCCCAGCATTTT. Protein sequence: CASSFRDQPQHF. Full variable domain (rest looked up from reference TRBV7-9 and TRBJ1-5): DTGVSQNPRHKITKRGQNVTFRCDPISEHNRLYWYRQTLGQGPEFLTYFQNEAQLEKSRLLSDRFSAERPKGSFSTLEIQRTEQGDSAMYLCASSFRDQPQHFGDGTRLSIL.

The V gene is TRBV9, the J gene TRBJ1-1; D possibly corresponds to TRBD1 (5 bases). The V gene's germline CDR1 is SGDLS and CDR2 YYNGEE. Trimming left V 3 bases short and J 7 bases short, with 19 bases between. This CDR3 has 15 residues. CDR3 bases: TGTGCCAGCAGCGCCCCCGGGACTGGGTTTAGTGAAGCTTTCTTT. It encodes CASSAPGTGFSEAFF.

This chain uses TRBV29-1 with TRBJ1-4, with D possibly being TRBD1 (5 bases). The CDR3 is 12 amino acids. V was pared by 2 bases and J by 10 bases, with 11 bases between. Germline V gives CDR1 SQVTM, CDR2 ANQGSEA. The CDR3: CSVEQGGRKLFF. The CDR3 bases are TGCAGCGTTGAACAGGGAGGACGAAAACTGTTTTTT.

This clonotype turned up a few times. The rearrangement links TRBV7-2 to TRBJ1-2; D ambiguous. Germline CDR1 SGHTA, CDR2 FQGNSA. Trimming removed 2 bases from V and 8 bases from J, with 12 bases in between. This CDR3 contains 13 residues. Here the CDR3 reads CASSLNELSGYTF. The CDR3 coding sequence is TGTGCCAGCAGCTTAAATGAGCTATCGGGCTACACCTTC.

The chain employs TRBV12-3 or TRBV12-4 and TRBJ2-7, with 8 bases identical to TRBD1. J gave up 1 base and V 3 bases, and 8 bases lay outside the gene matches. This CDR3 is built from 16 residues. The CDR3 region is CASSFGQGLGSYEQYF. The CDR3 coding sequence is TGTGCCAGCAGTTTCGGACAGGGTTTGGGATCCTACGAGCAGTACTTC.

The J gene is TRBJ2-6, the V gene TRBV4-2, with D perhaps TRBD1 or TRBD2 (5 bases each). This CDR3 has 19 amino acids. V dropped 1 base and J dropped 0 bases, with 16 bases sitting between them. The germline V gene encodes CDR1 LGHNA and CDR2 YNFKEQ. The CDR3 here is CASSQGSVTGPSGANVLTF. The CDR3 DNA reads as TGTGCCAGCAGCCAAGGGTCGGTGACGGGACCCTCTGGGGCCAACGTCCTGACTTTC.

V gene TRBV3-1 combines with J gene TRBJ2-3; no reliable D call. Looked up from germline, CDR1 is LGHDT and CDR2 is YNNKEL (reference sequence). Trimming pared 3 bases from V and 7 bases from J, leaving 14 bases between. This CDR3 contains 14 residues. The CDR3 bases are TGTGCCAGCAGCCACCAACCAAGGTTGAATACGCAGTATTTT. Amino acids: CASSHQPRLNTQYF.

This clonotype was seen repeatedly, ten times or more. The J gene is TRBJ2-3, the V gene TRBV5-4, with D hard to call. V lost 2 bases to trimming and J lost 2 bases, with 9 bases between them. Germline CDR1 and CDR2: SGHNT and YYREEE (reference sequence). CDR3 length: 14 residues. CDR3 amino acids: CASSFPEITDTQYF. DNA for the CDR3: TGTGCCAGCAGCTTTCCCGAGATCACAGATACGCAGTATTTT.

Only a few counts were recorded for this clonotype. This chain links TRBV7-2 with TRBJ1-3; tentatively, D is TRBD1 (5 bases). The CDR3 loop spans 15 amino acids. Per germline, CDR1 SGHTA and CDR2 FQGNSA. With 1 base removed from V and 3 bases from J, the gap between germline ends came to 10 bases. The CDR3 DNA follows: TGTGCCAGCAGCTTAGGAGGGGCAGGTGGAAACACCATATATTTT. Residues: CASSLGGAGGNTIYF. The whole variable domain, filled in from reference TRBV7-2 and TRBJ1-3, reads GAGVSQSPSNKVTEKGKDVELRCDPISGHTALYWYRQSLGQGLEFLIYFQGNSAPDKSGLPSDRFSAERTGGSVSTLTIQRTQQEDSAVYLCASSLGGAGGNTIYFGEGSWLTVV.

This clonotype was detected only a few times. The rearrangement joins TRBV28 to TRBJ1-1, with TRBD1 identical over 7 bases. V trimming: 5 bases; J trimming: 7 bases; junction bases outside the gene matches: 13. The germline V gene has CDR1 MDHEN and CDR2 SYDVKM. The length of the CDR3 is 15 residues. The CDR3 DNA follows: TGTGCCAGCAGTCGGGACAGCCGACTCGCTCATGAAGCTTTCTTT. Its protein product is CASSRDSRLAHEAFF.

The chain's CDR3 is CASSPLRGGGNSPLHF. For the CDR3, the DNA is TGTGCCAGCAGCCCGTTGCGAGGGGGCGGAAATTCACCCCTCCACTTT. The chain joins TRBV11-2 to TRBJ1-6; TRBD1 aligns across 7 bases. J was trimmed by 7 bases and V by 5 bases; bases with no gene match: 11. The CDR3 is 16 residues long. CDR1 and CDR2 (germline): SGHAT, FQNNGV.

This clonotype was counted between two and nine times. The chain links TRBV7-2 to TRBJ1-1; D remains unclear. This CDR3 has 15 residues. The germline V and J ends were trimmed by 7 bases and 0 bases, with 15 bases remaining between them. Per the germline V gene, CDR1 is SGHTA and CDR2 is FQGNSA. The CDR3 loop reads CASTLGILMNTEAFF. CDR3 DNA sequence: TGTGCCAGCACCCTCGGGATCCTGATGAACACTGAAGCTTTCTTT.

This clonotype turned up a few times. CDR3 DNA: TGTGCCAGCAGTTTAGACAGGGGAAAGTTCACCGGGGAGCTGTTTTTT. Its protein product is CASSLDRGKFTGELFF. This chain connects TRBV28 to TRBJ2-2; 8 bases align to TRBD1. Germline trimming cut 2 bases from V and 4 bases from J; bases unmatched to any gene: 6. CDR3 length equals 16 residues. Germline V gives CDR1 MDHEN, CDR2 SYDVKM.

This clonotype was seen a few times. J is TRBJ1-5 and V is TRBV6-2 or TRBV6-3; D is unclear. CDR3 length: 14 residues. The germline gives CDR1 MNHEY, CDR2 SVGEGT. V shed 6 bases and J shed 2 bases, with 11 bases lying between them. The DNA for the CDR3 is TGTGCCAGCAGCTCCGTCCCTGGCAATCAGCCCCAGCATTTT. This codes for CASSSVPGNQPQHF.

This clonotype has only a few counts. The chain employs TRBV9 and TRBJ2-1; TRBD2 aligns across 12 bases. The CDR3 covers 15 residues. V lost 5 bases, J lost 7 bases, and 7 bases stayed unmatched. Per germline, CDR1 SGDLS and CDR2 YYNGEE. The CDR3 bases are TGTGCCAGCAGTCTAGCGGGGGGGCCATGGAATGAGCAGTTCTTC. As protein: CASSLAGGPWNEQFF.

CDR3 DNA sequence: TGCAGCGTTGTTCTCCAGCGGGACTACAATGAGCAGTTCTTC. Translating it yields CSVVLQRDYNEQFF. The J gene is TRBJ2-1, the V gene TRBV29-1; 7 positions agree with TRBD2. Germline trimming cut 4 bases from V and 3 bases from J; bases unmatched to any gene: 6. Germline V lookup: CDR1 SQVTM, CDR2 ANQGSEA. CDR3 length equals 14 residues.

This clonotype occurred a few times. The rearrangement links TRBV20-1 to TRBJ1-6, with a possible D match to TRBD1 (6 bases). This CDR3 region has 16 residues. Germline V gene lookup returns CDR1 DFQATT and CDR2 SNEGSKA (reference sequence). Deletions cut 5 bases from V and 7 bases from J, with 21 bases between. Here the CDR3 DNA reads TGCAGTGCTTCCGATGGGAGGCTGGGGACAAATTCACCCCTCCACTTT. Protein product: CSASDGRLGTNSPLHF.

This clonotype was detected a few times. The chain combines TRBV4-3 with TRBJ2-5, with TRBD2 as a possible D gene (6 bases). The CDR3 loop spans 15 amino acids. V dropped 4 bases and J dropped 4 bases, with 16 bases sitting between them. Germline V CDR1 and CDR2: LGHNA, YSLEER. The CDR3 sequence is CASSRDSGWAETQYF. As DNA, the CDR3 is TGCGCCAGCAGCCGGGACTCGGGGTGGGCAGAGACCCAGTACTTC.

This chain joins TRBV12-3 or TRBV12-4 and TRBJ2-1; D unresolved. The CDR3 is 14 amino acids. The germline V and J ends were trimmed by 7 bases and 4 bases, with 14 bases remaining between them. The CDR3 protein is CASKAQTLYNEQFF. Written as DNA, the CDR3 is TGTGCCAGCAAAGCGCAGACCCTTTACAATGAGCAGTTCTTC.

This clonotype was counted between two and nine times. The gene calls are TRBV27 and TRBJ2-5; 7 bases agree with TRBD2. V lost 4 bases to trimming and J lost 6 bases; unmatched junction nucleotides: 14. The CDR3 loop spans 16 amino acids. CDR1 MNHEY and CDR2 SMNVEV come from the germline V gene (reference sequence). The CDR3 coding sequence is TGTGCCAGCAGTTCCCTAGCGGTGGGAGGGGTTAAGACCCAGTACTTC. Its translation: CASSSLAVGGVKTQYF.

The chain carries TRBV4-3 and TRBJ2-2; D unresolved. The CDR3 spans 14 residues. Germline V CDR1 and CDR2: LGHNA, YSLEER. Between the trimmed V and J ends, which lost 1 base and 6 bases, there was a span of 9 bases. CDR3 sequence reads: CASSQGGGAGELFF. In DNA form, the CDR3 reads TGCGCCAGCAGCCAAGGAGGTGGAGCCGGGGAGCTGTTTTTT.

This clonotype was seen a few times. This chain joins TRBV6-2 or TRBV6-3 and TRBJ2-4; 13 bases are a match to TRBD2. With V trimmed by 8 bases and J by 4 bases, 2 bases remained unmatched. Germline loops: CDR1 MNHEY, CDR2 SVGEGT. The length of the CDR3 is 14 residues. The DNA for the CDR3 is TGTGCCAGCGGGGGACTAGCGGGAAAAAACATTCAGTACTTC. Translated, it gives CASGGLAGKNIQYF.

The sample holds a few counts of this clonotype. The chain employs TRBV5-6 and TRBJ2-1; TRBD2 agrees at 8 bases. CDR1 is SGHDT and CDR2 is YYEEEE in the germline V gene. The junction had 6 bases not matched to a gene; V was cut back by 1 base and J by 9 bases. The CDR3 covers 14 residues. The CDR3 is CASSLTWTSPEQFF. The CDR3, as DNA: TGTGCCAGCAGCTTGACTTGGACTAGCCCTGAGCAGTTCTTC.

V usage is TRBV10-3 and J usage is TRBJ2-7; weak D call: TRBD2 (5 bases). CDR1 and CDR2 from the germline V gene are ENHRY and SYGVKD. The CDR3 has 12 amino acids. V lost 4 bases, J lost 7 bases, and 11 bases lay in between. CDR3 amino acids: CAISVAGTEQYV. CDR3 sequence (DNA): TGTGCCATCAGTGTGGCGGGTACGGAGCAGTACGTC.

The chain carries TRBV5-1 and TRBJ2-1; D remains unclear. V was shortened by 0 bases and J by 4 bases, with 8 bases between the two germline ends. The CDR3 is 14 amino acids. CDR1 and CDR2 (germline): SGHRS, YFSETQ. CDR3 DNA sequence: TGCGCCAGCAGCTTGGCGCAGCCTTACAATGAGCAGTTCTTC. Encoded protein: CASSLAQPYNEQFF.

The chain is built from TRBV5-1 and TRBJ2-3, with TRBD2 matching 8 bases. Germline values: CDR1 SGHRS, CDR2 YFSETQ. J lost 2 bases, V lost 0 bases, and 11 bases had no gene match. The CDR3 has 18 amino acids. For the CDR3, the DNA is TGCGCCAGCAGCTTGGCCGAATCAAGCGGGGGACCCACAGATACGCAGTATTTT. Amino acid sequence: CASSLAESSGGPTDTQYF.

The chain carries TRBV18 and TRBJ2-3; D is unclear. Trimming stripped 1 base from V and 5 bases from J, with 4 bases between. This CDR3 contains 12 residues. Germline V gene sequence: CDR1 KGHSH, CDR2 LQKENI. The CDR3 bases are TGTGCCAGCTCACCACTGGTAGATACGCAGTATTTT. This codes for CASSPLVDTQYF.